Listed below are T cell receptor beta chains from one sample, sequenced in a study of T cell responses to AZD1222 COVID-19 vaccine. Sequenced by immunoSEQ multiplex PCR; TCRdb stores in-frame clones only, minus some. This table holds around 130,000 clones, 80% to 90% found once. This specimen consisted of peripheral blood, obtained on day 0 of AZD1222 vaccination. The receptors originated from an adult in good health. Both conserved end residues are trimmed from each CDR3. Rows may omit the clone size; those that give it use once, few, many or a size class.

TRBJ2-2 TRBV6-4 . 13 ASSDVAGQTGELF
TRBJ2-2 TRBV5-6 few 12 ASSLNGNTGELF
TRBJ1-3 TRBV18 . 12 ASSPGVPGNTIY
TRBJ2-3 TRBV7-3 . 12 ASRDDRDTDTQY
TRBJ1-4 TRBV18 few 13 ASSPPNFRAEKLF
TRBJ2-5 TRBV7-9 . 11 ASSLTGKETQY
TRBJ1-6 TRBV6-5 . 12 ASSYWEVYSPLH
TRBJ2-5 TRBV5-1 few 12 ASSWEEPKETQY
TRBJ2-5 TRBV4-1 . 15 ASSQSVASGGQETQY
TRBJ2-7 TRBV24-1 . 9 ATGSSYEQY
TRBJ2-7 TRBV2 . 12 ASRMGMISYEQY
TRBJ1-1 TRBV30 . 12 AWSVPLEVAEAF
TRBJ2-7 TRBV4-1 . 12 ASSPFLRENEQY
TRBJ1-5 TRBV19 few 14 ASSSRDLVSNQPQH
TRBJ1-5 TRBV7-2 . 12 ASSFSQGNQPQH
TRBJ2-3 TRBV5-4 . 14 ASSLGFLAAKDTQY
TRBJ2-2 TRBV5-5 . 13 ASSFGGEVAGELF
TRBJ2-1 TRBV7-2 . 13 ASSTTPDSYNEQF
TRBJ2-5 TRBV28 . 15 ASSPHPSGAYQETQY
TRBJ2-3 TRBV4-2 . 16 ASSQETSVALGTDTQY
TRBJ1-1 TRBV30 . 10 AWSEVNTEAF
TRBJ2-1 TRBV11-2 . 11 ASSLYGEGRPF
TRBJ2-1 TRBV6-1 . 14 ASSEALSGSWNEQF
TRBJ2-1 TRBV6-4 . 13 ASSVGTSAYNEQF
TRBJ2-3 TRBV5-1 many 15 ASSLSSGGVSTDTQY
TRBJ2-7 TRBV4-1 . 12 ASSQGERGYEQY